The 18 T cell receptor beta chains listed next were all sequenced from one sample in a study of neurological immune-mediated disorders. TCRdb re-called the 5' RACE reads through MiXCR, storing one row per CDR3 protein. The table records roughly 60,000 distinct CDR3 sequences, roughly 3.3% of them present only once. Input material: PBMCs. These receptor sequences come from a woman aged 25 to 39 with multiple sclerosis.

The table lists this clonotype with many counts. The J gene is TRBJ2-5, the V gene TRBV20-1; D not resolved. Germline assignment: CDR1 DFQATT and CDR2 SNEGSKA (reference sequence). This CDR3 is built from 15 residues. V was clipped by 7 bases and J by 3 bases, with 21 bases between them. This CDR3 reads CSGTVEEWSKETQYF. The CDR3 nucleotides are TGCAGTGGAACGGTTGAGGAGTGGAGTAAAGAGACCCAGTACTTC.

In its sample, this clonotype was seen many times. V gene TRBV4-2 combines with J gene TRBJ2-3; D is possibly TRBD2 (5 bases). Germline V gene lookup returns CDR1 LGHNA and CDR2 YNFKEQ. The CDR3 covers 13 residues. The V gene lost 1 base and the J gene lost 9 bases, with 11 bases spanning the gap. CDR3 in amino acids: CASSQVTTGTQYF. DNA of the CDR3: TGTGCCAGCAGCCAAGTAACGACGGGGACGCAGTATTTT.

This clonotype was recorded many times. The genes are TRBV28 and TRBJ1-1; the D gene is possibly TRBD1 (6 bases). From germline, CDR1 is MDHEN and CDR2 SYDVKM. Trimming took off 3 bases at V and 1 base at J, with 12 bases between the two ends. The CDR3 totals 15 residues. This CDR3 is CASSLPQGGNTEAFF. The CDR3 coding sequence is TGTGCCAGCAGTTTGCCCCAAGGGGGGAACACTGAAGCTTTCTTT.

This clonotype has just a few counts. This rearrangement joins TRBV5-1 to TRBJ2-2; D gene unclear. Per the germline V gene, CDR1 is SGHRS and CDR2 is YFSETQ. The CDR3 is made up of 14 amino acids. V shed 0 bases and J shed 5 bases, with 8 bases lying between them. In nucleotides, the CDR3 is TGCGCCAGCAGCTTGGACGAATTAACCGGGGAGCTGTTTTTT. Protein product: CASSLDELTGELFF.

Only a few counts were recorded for this clonotype. This rearrangement joins TRBV20-1 to TRBJ2-6; 8 bases match TRBD1. V lost 3 bases and J lost 2; bases outside the gene matches: 3. The CDR3 loop spans 15 amino acids. In germline, CDR1 is DFQATT, CDR2 SNEGSKA (reference sequence). CDR3 coding DNA: TGCAGTGCTAGGGGACAGGAGACTGGGGCCAACGTCCTGACTTTC. It translates to CSARGQETGANVLTF.

This clonotype has at least ten counts. The chain links TRBV5-5 to TRBJ1-5; D is possibly TRBD1 (6 bases). Trimming removed 5 bases at V and 5 bases at J, with 17 bases between. This CDR3 is built from 15 residues. CDR1 is SGHKS and CDR2 is YYEKEE in the germline V gene (reference sequence). The CDR3 region has the DNA TGTGCCAGCAGTAAACAGGGCCAGGCGGATCAGCCCCAGCATTTT. Its protein product is CASSKQGQADQPQHF.

This clonotype was observed a handful of times. The CDR3 loop is CASSVEAGGLNEQFF. In DNA, the CDR3 is TGTGCCAGCAGCGTAGAGGCGGGAGGGCTCAATGAGCAGTTCTTC. V is TRBV9 and J is TRBJ2-1, with 9 bases fitting TRBD2. The CDR3 spans 15 residues. J was trimmed by 6 bases and V by 0 bases; bases with no gene match: 4. Germline CDR1 is SGDLS and CDR2 is YYNGEE.

This clonotype was counted at least ten times. The V call is TRBV29-1, the J call TRBJ2-7, with 11 bases aligning to TRBD2. The CDR3 has 14 amino acids. Germline assignment: CDR1 SQVTM and CDR2 ANQGSEA. The trim removed 1 base at V and 3 bases at J, leaving 2 bases unmatched. CDR3 bases: TGCAGCGTTGAAGGGGGGACTAGCGGCTACGAGCAGTACTTC. Protein: CSVEGGTSGYEQYF.

This clonotype was seen at least ten times. The rearrangement joins TRBV5-5 to TRBJ2-1, with unresolved D. Germline CDR1 reads SGHKS; CDR2 reads YYEKEE (reference sequence). With 3 bases removed from V and 9 bases from J, the gap between germline ends came to 10 bases. The CDR3 is made up of 12 amino acids. CDR3 protein: CASSSQEIEQFF. The DNA for the CDR3 is TGTGCCAGCAGCTCTCAGGAGATTGAGCAGTTCTTC. The variable domain in full, completed from reference TRBV5-5 and TRBJ2-1, reads DAGVTQSPTHLIKTRGQQVTLRCSPISGHKSVSWYQQVLGQGPQFIFQYYEKEERGRGNFPDRFSARQFPNYSSELNVNALLLGDSALYLCASSSQEIEQFFGPGTRLTVL.

Many counts were recorded for this clonotype. CDR3 sequence (DNA): TGTGCCAGCAGCTCTGAGCGGGAGACTAGCACAGATACGCAGTATTTT. It codes for CASSSERETSTDTQYF. The chain uses TRBV7-8 and TRBJ2-3, with TRBD2 identical over 8 bases. This CDR3 spans 16 amino acids. Per germline, CDR1 SGHVS and CDR2 FQNEAQ. The J segment lost 0 bases and the V segment lost 4 bases, leaving 6 bases of the junction unmatched.

A remark on this clonotype: A read error may explain this, as a much larger clone is one base away. This chain connects TRBV6-2 or TRBV6-3 to TRBJ2-1, with D uncertain. The CDR3 sequence is 17 residues long. CDR1 and CDR2 (germline): MNHEY, SVGEGT. CDR3 amino acids: CASSYRPWEDSYNVQFF. CDR3 coding DNA: TGTGCCAGCAGTTACCGACCTTGGGAAGATTCCTACAATGTGCAGTTCTTC.

The V call is TRBV20-1, the J call TRBJ1-6; TRBD1 agrees at 8 bases. The germline V gene has CDR1 DFQATT and CDR2 SNEGSKA (reference sequence). Trimming at V came to 3 bases and at J to 9 bases, leaving 7 bases not matched to a gene. The CDR3 has 14 residues. In nucleotides, the CDR3 is TGCAGTGCTAGCCCCTATGGACAGGGTTCACCCCTCCACTTT. Translation gives CSASPYGQGSPLHF.

This clonotype was recorded many times. This chain connects TRBV7-9 to TRBJ2-5; D perhaps matches TRBD1 (6 bases). CDR3 size: 14 residues. CDR1 is SEHNR, CDR2 FQNEAQ, per germline (reference sequence). V lost 5 bases, J lost 5 bases, and 15 bases lay in between. CDR3 nucleotide sequence: TGTGCCAGCAGCAGTCCAGGGGAGCGGGAGACCCAGTACTTC. Translating gives CASSSPGERETQYF.

This clonotype showed up many times. The chain employs TRBV20-1 and TRBJ2-1; 10 bases are a match to TRBD2. Per germline, CDR1 DFQATT and CDR2 SNEGSKA (reference sequence). The V segment lost 6 bases and the J segment 4 bases; nucleotides outside the gene matches: 6. The CDR3 runs 14 residues. The CDR3, as DNA: TGCAGTGCGATTCCTAGCGGGAGATACAATGAGCAGTTCTTC. Translated, it gives CSAIPSGRYNEQFF.

This clonotype came up many times. V and J are TRBV20-1 and TRBJ1-5; no clear D. The CDR3 has 12 residues. Germline V gene sequence: CDR1 DFQATT, CDR2 SNEGSKA (reference sequence). Trimming shortened V by 5 bases and J by 2 bases, and 7 bases separated the two germline ends. The chain's CDR3 is CSAARGNQPQHF. The CDR3 DNA reads TGCAGTGCTGCGAGGGGCAATCAGCCCCAGCATTTT.

This clonotype was counted many times. The rearrangement uses TRBV12-3 or TRBV12-4 and TRBJ2-1; TRBD2 matches at 9 bases. The CDR3 is made up of 16 amino acids. The V segment lost 6 bases and the J segment 1 base; nucleotides outside the gene matches: 7. Here the CDR3 DNA reads TGTGCCAGCAGACCTTTAGCGGGGGCATCCTACAATGAGCAGTTCTTC. Its translation: CASRPLAGASYNEQFF.

Ten or more counts support this clonotype. The rearrangement uses TRBV5-1 and TRBJ2-5; D gene unclear. CDR1 SGHRS and CDR2 YFSETQ come from the germline V gene. Trimming took off 3 bases at V and 0 bases at J, with 12 bases between the two ends. This CDR3 region has 15 residues. The CDR3 here is CASSSTNRNQETQYF. The CDR3 DNA follows: TGCGCCAGCAGCTCAACGAATAGGAACCAAGAGACCCAGTACTTC.

This clonotype was seen ten or more times. This rearrangement joins TRBV5-1 to TRBJ2-2; no reliable D call. The germline V and J ends were trimmed by 4 bases and 7 bases, with 5 bases remaining between them. This CDR3 has 11 residues. Per the germline V gene, CDR1 is SGHRS and CDR2 is YFSETQ. CDR3 sequence: CASSGVGELFF. The CDR3, as DNA: TGCGCCAGCAGCGGGGTCGGGGAGCTGTTTTTT.